Below, 5 T cell receptor beta chains from the same sample are listed, as sequenced in a study of post-analysis software for immune sequencing data. Presence of unique molecular identifiers characterized the TCR beta cDNA libraries. TCRdb re-analysed the PCR reads in MiXCR, keeping a single row per CDR3 protein. Of a few hundred thousand distinct CDR3 sequences detected, 30% to 45% appear once; the ten largest clones hold under 5.5%. Study results and limitations: Five TRBV segments occurring more often in patients than controls included TRBV5-6, TRBV5-1 and TRBV20-1.

The antigens for these receptors are not known. Sequenced material: blood. The receptors come from a girl between 10 and 17 years old with multiple sclerosis.

Concerning this clonotype: Compared with germline, one end of the junction differs, possibly owing to a read error. The CDR3 reads CGAPDSGTEDSPLHF. The CDR3 nucleotides are TGCGGTGCTCCGGATTCCGGGACGGAGGATTCGCCCCTCCACTTT. The chain joins TRBV20-1 to TRBJ1-6, with D tentatively TRBD1 (5 bases). The V gene's germline CDR1 is DFQATT and CDR2 SNEGSKA (reference sequence). The CDR3 is made up of 15 amino acids.

This clonotype was detected ten times or more. The CDR3 nucleotides read TGTGCCAGCAGTTTCCGGTCCCCTGGGGGGGAGACCCAGTACTTC. Translated: CASSFRSPGGETQYF. This rearrangement joins TRBV12-3 or TRBV12-4 to TRBJ2-5; the D gene is possibly TRBD2 (6 bases). The CDR3 has 15 residues. Trimming pared 3 bases from V and 5 bases from J, leaving 16 bases between.

Ten or more counts support this clonotype. The J gene is TRBJ2-3, the V gene TRBV6-5, with 7 nucleotides matching TRBD2. Unmatched junction bases numbered 6, after V lost 0 bases and J lost 3 bases. Germline CDR1 MNHEY, CDR2 SVGAGI. This CDR3 comprises 16 residues. The CDR3 spells CASSYSTPGRTDTQYF. Here the CDR3 DNA reads TGTGCCAGCAGTTACTCCACTCCCGGGAGGACAGATACGCAGTATTTT.

The chain carries TRBV7-2 and TRBJ2-7, with 7 positions matching TRBD1. CDR1 and CDR2 from the germline V gene are SGHTA and FQGNSA. This CDR3 contains 14 residues. V was clipped by 4 bases and J by 1 base; unmatched bases: 4. For the CDR3, the DNA is TGTGCCAGCAGCTCGGACAGGCAGTCCTACGAGCAGTACTTC. Translating it yields CASSSDRQSYEQYF.

The V gene is TRBV29-1, the J gene TRBJ2-7; weak D call: TRBD1 (6 bases). The V gene's germline CDR1 is SQVTM and CDR2 ANQGSEA. The CDR3 is made up of 13 amino acids. V was trimmed by 6 bases and J by 5 bases, leaving 17 bases between them. CDR3 in DNA: TGCAGCGTCCCGGTGATGGGGGCCGACGAGCAGTACTTC. Amino acid sequence: CSVPVMGADEQYF.